This T cell receptor beta chain was recorded in a study of graft-versus-host responses after intestinal transplantation. Broader study findings: Recipient-marrow GvH clones were detected, some having first appeared in ileum or blood. Within allografts, high graft-versus-host to host-versus-graft clonal ratios were seen among patients with graft-donor T cell macrochimerism.

TCRdb's copy holds only in-frame clones and misses some; the assay was immunoSEQ multiplex PCR. The sample holds just under 65,000 clones, 89% seen once. Grafts had their tissue processed, releasing intraepithelial and lamina propria lymphocytes. Concerning this clone itself: No antigen is known for it.

Germline CDR1 MNHNS, CDR2 SASEGT. CDR3 length equals 15 residues. The V and J ends lost 3 bases and 1 base, in that order; junction bases with no gene match: 1. The sequence was collected from a human patient who received an intestinal transplant, so some T cells may come from the graft donor. The rearrangement links TRBV6-1 to TRBJ2-3; TRBD1 agrees at 10 bases. The sample consisted of ileum tissue, taken 350 to 400 days after transplant. CDR3 loop: CASSDGTGGTDTQYF. Written as DNA, the CDR3 is TGTGCCAGCAGTGACGGGACAGGGGGCACAGATACGCAGTATTTT.